Presented here are 24 T cell receptor beta chains from one specimen sequenced in a study of cytomegalovirus exposure and HLA in healthy donors. PCR primers comprised 60 Vbeta and 13 Jbeta primers. Using immunoSEQ multiplex PCR, the repertoire was profiled, and TCRdb retains in-frame clones only, with some absent. The data contain about 120,000 clones, 75% to 80% of them singletons. Sequenced material: PBMCs. These receptors came from a young woman in good health and CMV-seropositive.

This chain links TRBV18 with TRBJ1-1, with unresolved D. Between the trimmed V and J ends, which lost 3 bases and 3 bases, there was a span of 8 bases. Germline V gene data show CDR1 as KGHSH and CDR2 as LQKENI. The CDR3 has 13 amino acids. The CDR3 region has the DNA TGTGCCAGCTCACCGAGGGCGGACACTGAAGCTTTCTTT. Amino acids: CASSPRADTEAFF. Full variable domain (missing parts from reference TRBV18 and TRBJ1-1): NAGVMQNPRHLVRRRGQEARLRCSPMKGHSHVYWYRQLPEEGLKFMVYLQKENIIDESGMPKERFSAEFPKEGPSILRIQQVVRGDSAAYFCASSPRADTEAFFGQGTRLTVV.

The DNA of the CDR3 is TGCGCCAGCAGCTTGTGGGGCGACTCTAACTATGGCTACACCTTC. Amino acid sequence: CASSLWGDSNYGYTF. The chain joins TRBV5-1 to TRBJ1-2, with D possibly TRBD1 on 5 matching bases. V lost 1 base and J 0 bases, leaving 10 bases between the germline ends. The CDR3 spans 15 residues. The germline V gene has CDR1 SGHRS and CDR2 YFSETQ.

The chain is built from TRBV5-1 and TRBJ1-5; D call uncertain. This CDR3 contains 13 residues. CDR1 is SGHRS and CDR2 is YFSETQ in the germline V gene. The germline V and J ends were trimmed by 5 bases and 3 bases, with 9 bases remaining between them. CDR3 bases: TGCGCCAGCAGGCTGGAGGTCAATCAGCCCCAGCATTTT. The encoded protein is CASRLEVNQPQHF.

This chain joins TRBV15 and TRBJ2-7; no definite D call. Germline V lookup: CDR1 LNHNV, CDR2 YYDKDF (reference sequence). This CDR3 is 14 amino acids long. Trimming cost V 2 bases and J 3 bases, with 11 bases left between them. CDR3 DNA sequence: TGTGCCACCAGCAGATCGGGTGGTTTCTACGAGCAGTACTTC. Amino acid sequence: CATSRSGGFYEQYF. The entire variable domain, with the rest obtained from reference TRBV15 and TRBJ2-7, is as follows: DAMVIQNPRYQVTQFGKPVTLSCSQTLNHNVMYWYQQKSSQAPKLLFHYYDKDFNNEADTPDNFQSRRPNTSFCFLDIRSPGLGDTAMYLCATSRSGGFYEQYFGPGTRLTVT.

This rearrangement joins TRBV7-3 to TRBJ2-1, with 11 bases fitting TRBD2. V shed 5 bases, J shed 2 bases, and the junction held 5 bases outside the gene matches. Per germline, CDR1 SGHTA and CDR2 FQGTGA. The CDR3 extends over 16 amino acids. The CDR3 nucleotides are TGTGCCAGCAGCCCGACTAGCGGGGTTACCTACAATGAGCAGTTCTTC. As protein: CASSPTSGVTYNEQFF.

The chain has TRBV5-1 and TRBJ2-3, with D unresolved. The length of the CDR3 is 15 residues. Germline V CDR1 and CDR2: SGHRS, YFSETQ. The germline V and J ends were trimmed by 2 bases and 6 bases, with 16 bases remaining between them. CDR3 sequence reads: CASSFSPIGHDTQYF. The CDR3 DNA is TGCGCCAGCAGCTTTTCCCCCATTGGGCACGATACGCAGTATTTT. The variable domain in full, with the rest retrieved from reference TRBV5-1 and TRBJ2-3, is KAGVTQTPRYLIKTRGQQVTLSCSPISGHRSVSWYQQTPGQGLQFLFEYFSETQRNKGNFPGRFSGRQFSNSRSEMNVSTLELGDSALYLCASSFSPIGHDTQYFGPGTRLTVL.

The chain is built from TRBV6-6 and TRBJ2-1, with D uncertain. Germline V gene sequence: CDR1 MNHNY, CDR2 SVGAGI (reference sequence). CDR3 length: 12 residues. Trimming took 0 bases from V and 7 from J, leaving 4 bases between them. The CDR3 DNA is TGTGCCAGCAGTTACTCGCGGAATGAGCAGTTCTTC. This gives the protein CASSYSRNEQFF.

This clone was recorded once. This chain uses TRBV28 with TRBJ2-1; perhaps TRBD2 as D (6 bases). The CDR3 covers 18 residues. The V gene lost 2 bases and the J gene lost 2 bases, with 19 bases spanning the gap. Germline assignment: CDR1 MDHEN and CDR2 SYDVKM. The DNA for the CDR3 is TGTGCCAGCAGTTTAATTGGGGGGACTTCGAGACCCTACAATGAGCAGTTCTTC. Encoded protein: CASSLIGGTSRPYNEQFF.

The chain recombines TRBV13 with TRBJ2-3; 14 positions agree with TRBD2. This CDR3 region has 18 residues. J gave up 0 bases and V 5 bases, and 7 bases lay outside the gene matches. Germline CDR1 is PRHDT and CDR2 is FYEKMQ (reference sequence). The CDR3 region is CASSKGLAGAHSTDTQYF. Written as DNA, the CDR3 is TGTGCCAGCAGCAAGGGACTAGCGGGGGCCCATAGCACAGATACGCAGTATTTT.

About this clone: One end of the junction is discordant with germline, which a read error may explain. CDR3 nucleotide sequence: TGTGCCAGCAGCCTAGAGGGGGCGACCTACAATGAGCAGTTCTTC. It translates to CASSLEGATYNEQFF. The V call is TRBV11-2, the J call TRBJ2-1; 7 bases match TRBD1. The CDR3 loop spans 15 amino acids. From germline, CDR1 is SGHAT and CDR2 FQNNGV.

V is TRBV18 and J is TRBJ1-5; TRBD1 aligns across 7 bases. The germline V gene has CDR1 KGHSH and CDR2 LQKENI. After removal of 4 bases from V and 2 bases from J, the junction contained 5 bases not matched to a gene. CDR3 length equals 15 residues. The CDR3 reads CASSLQGFGNQPQHF. CDR3 bases: TGTGCCAGCTCACTACAGGGGTTTGGCAATCAGCCCCAGCATTTT. The whole variable domain, filled in from reference TRBV18 and TRBJ1-5, reads NAGVMQNPRHLVRRRGQEARLRCSPMKGHSHVYWYRQLPEEGLKFMVYLQKENIIDESGMPKERFSAEFPKEGPSILRIQQVVRGDSAAYFCASSLQGFGNQPQHFGDGTRLSIL.

The chain combines TRBV30 with TRBJ1-6, with TRBD1 identical over 7 bases. CDR1 GTSNPN and CDR2 SVGIG come from the germline V gene (reference sequence). V shed 2 bases, J shed 10 bases, and the junction held 14 bases outside the gene matches. CDR3 length equals 16 residues. In DNA, the CDR3 is TGTGCCTGGAGTCCATTTCCTGACAGGGATGGGTCACCCCTCCACTTT. Residues: CAWSPFPDRDGSPLHF.

Points on this clone: The germline gene is not matched at one end of the junction; a read error may be the cause. Other DNA sequences within the sample encode an identical CDR3. The CDR3 spells CASSEVWGHYEQYF. CDR3 DNA sequence: TGTGCCAGCAGCGAAGTTTGGGGGCATTACGAGCAGTACTTC. The V call is TRBV6-1, the J call TRBJ2-7; a possible D gene is TRBD1 (6 bases). This CDR3 contains 14 residues. Looked up from germline, CDR1 is MNHNS and CDR2 is SASEGT.

This chain uses TRBV6-1 with TRBJ2-2; 9 nucleotides line up with TRBD2. Germline V gene data show CDR1 as MNHNS and CDR2 as SASEGT. Germline trimming cut 4 bases from V and 0 bases from J; bases unmatched to any gene: 6. The CDR3 is 17 residues long. The CDR3 DNA reads TGTGCCAGCAGTGGACTAGCGGACCCCGCGAACACCGGGGAGCTGTTTTTT. Translation: CASSGLADPANTGELFF.

The rearrangement links TRBV28 to TRBJ1-2, with TRBD1 matching 9 bases. V lost 5 bases, J lost 8 bases, and 12 bases stayed unmatched. The CDR3 has 15 amino acids. Germline CDR1 MDHEN, CDR2 SYDVKM. CDR3 in amino acids: CASSAPGTGSSGYTF. DNA of the CDR3: TGTGCCAGCAGTGCGCCAGGGACAGGGAGTTCCGGCTACACCTTC.

This rearrangement joins TRBV4-3 to TRBJ2-2, with D hard to call. The CDR3 length is 16 residues. V lost 1 base, J lost 1 base, and 10 bases lay in between. Germline V gene sequence: CDR1 LGHNA, CDR2 YSLEER. The CDR3 sequence is CASSQVLAVNTGELFF. The CDR3 nucleotides read TGCGCCAGCAGCCAAGTCCTGGCGGTGAACACCGGGGAGCTGTTTTTT.

The chain uses TRBV7-3 and TRBJ2-2; 8 bases are a match to TRBD2. This CDR3 has 13 amino acids. Germline values: CDR1 SGHTA, CDR2 FQGTGA. J lost 10 bases, V lost 6 bases, and 7 bases had no gene match. DNA for the CDR3: TGTGCCAGCAGTAACGGGGGGGTCGAGGAGCTGTTTTTT. The encoded protein is CASSNGGVEELFF. The whole variable domain, filled in from reference TRBV7-3 and TRBJ2-2, reads GAGVSQTPSNKVTEKGKYVELRCDPISGHTALYWYRQSLGQGPEFLIYFQGTGAADDSGLPNDRFFAVRPEGSVSTLKIQRTERGDSAVYLCASSNGGVEELFFGEGSRLTVL.

This chain uses TRBV2 with TRBJ1-2; D may be TRBD1 (6 bases). Per germline, CDR1 SNHLY and CDR2 FYNNEI. V was cut by 5 bases and J by 8 bases, with 15 bases left in between. The CDR3 has 13 amino acids. Here the CDR3 reads CASSYGGQTGYTF. The CDR3 nucleotides read TGTGCCAGCAGTTACGGCGGACAGACGGGCTACACCTTC.

As DNA, the CDR3 is TGTGCCAGCAGCAGGACTATCTCCAGCCGGGAGACCCAGTACTTC. As protein: CASSRTISSRETQYF. V usage is TRBV2 and J usage is TRBJ2-5, with D perhaps TRBD2 (6 bases). The germline V gene encodes CDR1 SNHLY and CDR2 FYNNEI. V dropped 6 bases and J dropped 5 bases, with 19 bases sitting between them. This CDR3 has 15 amino acids.

The chain combines TRBV4-1 with TRBJ1-2; TRBD1 might be the D (6 bases). The V end lost 1 base, the J end lost 3 bases, and 18 bases lay between the germline ends. Per germline, CDR1 MGHRA and CDR2 YSYEKL. CDR3 length: 17 residues. The CDR3 nucleotides are TGCGCCAGCAGCCAAGGGACAGCACTATCGGGTTACTATGGCTACACCTTC. This encodes CASSQGTALSGYYGYTF.

The V gene is TRBV4-2, the J gene TRBJ2-7; the match to TRBD1 covers 7 bases. Trimming took 4 bases from V and 4 from J; bases not matched to a gene: 1. Germline-derived CDR1 and CDR2 are LGHNA and YNFKEQ. This CDR3 has 12 amino acids. CDR3 in amino acids: CASSRDSYEQYF. The CDR3 DNA reads TGTGCCAGCAGCCGGGACAGTTACGAGCAGTACTTC.

V usage is TRBV7-3 and J usage is TRBJ2-3, with 7 nucleotides matching TRBD2. Germline V gene sequence: CDR1 SGHTA, CDR2 FQGTGA. This CDR3 has 14 amino acids. Germline trimming cut 2 bases from V and 4 bases from J; bases unmatched to any gene: 3. The CDR3 sequence: CASSLGGDSDTQYF. Here the CDR3 DNA reads TGTGCCAGCAGCTTAGGGGGGGATTCAGATACGCAGTATTTT.

The chain recombines TRBV2 with TRBJ2-3, with TRBD2 matching over 8 bases. CDR1 and CDR2 from the germline V gene are SNHLY and FYNNEI. V lost 6 bases to trimming and J lost 0 bases; unmatched junction nucleotides: 8. There are 16 residues in the CDR3. This CDR3 reads CASRKIAGWSTDTQYF. The CDR3 region has the DNA TGTGCCAGCAGAAAAATAGCGGGGTGGAGCACAGATACGCAGTATTTT.

The chain recombines TRBV30 with TRBJ2-7; no clear D. Germline loops: CDR1 GTSNPN, CDR2 SVGIG (reference sequence). This CDR3 region has 12 residues. The V end lost 2 bases, the J end lost 3 bases, and 8 bases lay between the germline ends. The CDR3 spells CAWSPESYEQYF. For the CDR3, the DNA is TGTGCCTGGAGTCCGGAGAGCTACGAGCAGTACTTC.